Shown below are 18 T cell receptor beta chains from a single sample sequenced in a study of T cells after yellow fever vaccination. TCRdb redid the calling of the 5' RACE reads with MiXCR, one entry per CDR3 protein. The data hold approximately 510,000 distinct CDR3 sequences, with 20% to 25% observed a single time. The material sequenced was PBMCs, taken approximately 22 days after the first yellow fever vaccination. The receptors were gathered from a young man who received the YFV17D yellow fever vaccine.

The chain employs TRBV20-1 and TRBJ2-3; 13 bases match TRBD2. In germline, CDR1 is DFQATT, CDR2 SNEGSKA (reference sequence). The CDR3 is 14 residues long. V lost 5 bases, J lost 5 bases, and 4 bases stayed unmatched. For the CDR3, the DNA is TGCAGTGCTCTACTAGCGGGGGGGCAAGATACGCAGTATTTT. Protein sequence: CSALLAGGQDTQYF.

This chain joins TRBV4-1 and TRBJ2-7; a weak D match, TRBD1 (6 bases). Between the trimmed V and J ends, which lost 2 bases and 2 bases, there was a span of 13 bases. Germline V lookup: CDR1 MGHRA, CDR2 YSYEKL. The CDR3 runs to 15 residues. CDR3 protein: CASSQQPRDTYEQYF. In DNA, the CDR3 is TGCGCCAGCAGCCAACAACCCCGGGACACCTACGAGCAGTACTTC.

The CDR3 nucleotides read TGTGCCAGCAGCCAACAAACTAACTCTCTCGAGCAGTACGTC. Translation: CASSQQTNSLEQYV. The chain uses TRBV3-1 and TRBJ2-7; unclear D gene. Trimming removed 2 bases at V and 6 bases at J, with 14 bases between. This CDR3 comprises 14 residues. In germline, CDR1 is LGHDT, CDR2 YNNKEL (reference sequence).

The chain recombines TRBV6-1 with TRBJ2-2; weak D call: TRBD1 (6 bases). The V gene lost 6 bases and the J gene lost 6 bases, with 11 bases spanning the gap. The CDR3 contains 13 residues. Germline lookup yields CDR1 MNHNS and CDR2 SASEGT. This CDR3 reads CASRDSSAGELFF. Written as DNA, the CDR3 is TGTGCCAGCAGGGACAGTTCGGCCGGGGAGCTGTTTTTT.

This rearrangement joins TRBV7-2 to TRBJ2-1; the match to TRBD2 covers 7 bases. V lost 6 bases and J lost 10; bases outside the gene matches: 9. The CDR3 runs 13 residues. Germline V gives CDR1 SGHTA, CDR2 FQGNSA. CDR3 loop: CASRPQIGGEQFF. CDR3 sequence (DNA): TGTGCCAGCAGACCCCAAATCGGGGGGGAGCAGTTCTTC.

This chain links TRBV29-1 with TRBJ2-7; 7 nucleotides agree with TRBD1. Germline CDR1 is SQVTM and CDR2 is ANQGSEA. This CDR3 has 11 amino acids. With 6 bases clipped from V and 9 bases from J, the junction kept 8 bases outside the gene matches. In DNA, the CDR3 is TGCAGCGTCGCTGACAGGGTTAGGCAGTACGTC. Its protein is CSVADRVRQYV.

V usage is TRBV10-3 and J usage is TRBJ2-1, with TRBD1 matching over 8 bases. Germline CDR1 ENHRY, CDR2 SYGVKD. Trimming removed 4 bases from V and 5 bases from J; junction bases left unmatched: 4. This CDR3 has 14 amino acids. The CDR3 bases are TGTGCCATCAGTGGCGGGACAGGAAACAATGAGCAGTTCTTC. It specifies CAISGGTGNNEQFF.

There are a few counts of this clonotype. This rearrangement joins TRBV7-3 to TRBJ2-3; the D is unclear. Trimming took 6 bases from V and 2 from J, leaving 21 bases between them. The CDR3 covers 17 residues. Germline CDR1 and CDR2: SGHTA and FQGTGA. CDR3 protein: CASSYLSGPGITDTQYF. The CDR3 DNA reads TGTGCCAGCAGTTACCTATCCGGGCCAGGAATCACAGATACGCAGTATTTT.

This chain connects TRBV5-1 to TRBJ2-2; 14 positions agree with TRBD2. CDR3 length equals 16 residues. The germline V gene encodes CDR1 SGHRS and CDR2 YFSETQ. Trimming cost V 4 bases and J 4 bases; bases outside gene matches: 3. CDR3: CASSGGLAGGTGELFF. The CDR3 nucleotides are TGCGCCAGCAGCGGCGGACTAGCGGGGGGCACCGGGGAGCTGTTTTTT.

This clonotype was recorded a few times. The genes are TRBV6-5 and TRBJ1-5, with 7 nucleotides matching TRBD1. This CDR3 has 19 amino acids. Germline trimming cut 2 bases from V and 3 bases from J; bases unmatched to any gene: 16. Germline loops: CDR1 MNHEY, CDR2 SVGAGI. CDR3 sequence (DNA): TGTGCCAGCAGTTACCTCATATACGGGCAGGGGGAGGACAATCAGCCCCAGCATTTT. Its translation: CASSYLIYGQGEDNQPQHF.

CDR3: CASSAAGRTEAFF. In nucleotides, the CDR3 is TGTGCCAGTTCCGCGGCAGGGAGAACTGAAGCTTTCTTT. This sequence joins TRBV18 and TRBJ1-1, with D possibly TRBD1 on 5 matching bases. The CDR3 has 13 amino acids. CDR1 and CDR2 (germline): KGHSH, LQKENI. The V end was cut by 9 bases, the J end by 5 bases, with 16 bases between.

This clonotype was counted between two and nine times. This chain uses TRBV7-2 with TRBJ1-1; weak D call: TRBD1 (6 bases). This CDR3 is 15 amino acids long. Germline V gene lookup returns CDR1 SGHTA and CDR2 FQGNSA. V lost 5 bases and J lost 1, with 14 bases in between. The CDR3 nucleotides read TGTGCCAGCAGCCTCTCCAGGGGTGGGAACACTGAAGCTTTCTTT. The encoded protein is CASSLSRGGNTEAFF.

There are a few counts of this clonotype. The chain has TRBV10-3 and TRBJ2-3; D gene ambiguous. This CDR3 contains 14 residues. Germline V gene lookup returns CDR1 ENHRY and CDR2 SYGVKD. Trimming took 0 bases from V and 4 from J, leaving 8 bases between them. CDR3 DNA: TGTGCCATCAGTGAGTCTGATAGCCCAGATACGCAGTATTTT. Translation: CAISESDSPDTQYF.

DNA of the CDR3: TGCGCCAGCAGCTTGCCAGGGGGGCTATCACCCCTCCACTTT. Amino acid sequence: CASSLPGGLSPLHF. This sequence joins TRBV5-1 and TRBJ1-6, with 7 bases matching TRBD1. V was clipped by 1 base and J by 10 bases; unmatched bases: 5. From germline, CDR1 is SGHRS and CDR2 YFSETQ. This CDR3 spans 14 amino acids. The full variable domain, with the rest looked up from reference TRBV5-1 and TRBJ1-6, is KAGVTQTPRYLIKTRGQQVTLSCSPISGHRSVSWYQQTPGQGLQFLFEYFSETQRNKGNFPGRFSGRQFSNSRSEMNVSTLELGDSALYLCASSLPGGLSPLHFGNGTRLTVT.

This clonotype was counted many times. This sequence joins TRBV5-1 and TRBJ2-3; 9 nucleotides line up with TRBD2. V trimming: 0 bases; J trimming: 5 bases; junction bases outside the gene matches: 10. The CDR3 length is 17 residues. Germline CDR1 reads SGHRS; CDR2 reads YFSETQ. In DNA, the CDR3 is TGCGCCAGCAGCTTGGCCGAAGCGGGGGGTTACGGAGATACGCAGTATTTT. This translates into CASSLAEAGGYGDTQYF. Variable domain in full (rest from reference TRBV5-1 and TRBJ2-3): KAGVTQTPRYLIKTRGQQVTLSCSPISGHRSVSWYQQTPGQGLQFLFEYFSETQRNKGNFPGRFSGRQFSNSRSEMNVSTLELGDSALYLCASSLAEAGGYGDTQYFGPGTRLTVL.

CDR3 nucleotide sequence: TGTGCCAGCAGCGCTCAAGGTGTACGCTATGGCTACACCTTC. Amino acids: CASSAQGVRYGYTF. The chain joins TRBV7-2 to TRBJ1-2; D is uncertain. Between the trimmed V and J ends, which lost 5 bases and 4 bases, there was a span of 14 bases. The CDR3 runs to 14 residues. Germline V gene lookup returns CDR1 SGHTA and CDR2 FQGNSA.

This clonotype has more than one count but fewer than ten. The J gene is TRBJ2-7, the V gene TRBV20-1, with D maybe TRBD2 (6 bases). The CDR3 spans 13 residues. The germline gives CDR1 DFQATT, CDR2 SNEGSKA (reference sequence). V lost 5 bases, J lost 1 base, and 12 bases lay in between. The CDR3, as DNA: TGCAGTGCTCCCGGGGGTTCTTCCTACGAGCAGTACTTC. This translates into CSAPGGSSYEQYF.

The rearrangement links TRBV12-3 or TRBV12-4 to TRBJ1-5; weak D call: TRBD1 (5 bases). The CDR3 runs 13 residues. The V and J ends lost 3 bases and 8 bases respectively, with 11 bases between them. The DNA for the CDR3 is TGTGCCAGCAGTTTGGGGGAATCTGAGCCCCAGCATTTT. This translates into CASSLGESEPQHF.